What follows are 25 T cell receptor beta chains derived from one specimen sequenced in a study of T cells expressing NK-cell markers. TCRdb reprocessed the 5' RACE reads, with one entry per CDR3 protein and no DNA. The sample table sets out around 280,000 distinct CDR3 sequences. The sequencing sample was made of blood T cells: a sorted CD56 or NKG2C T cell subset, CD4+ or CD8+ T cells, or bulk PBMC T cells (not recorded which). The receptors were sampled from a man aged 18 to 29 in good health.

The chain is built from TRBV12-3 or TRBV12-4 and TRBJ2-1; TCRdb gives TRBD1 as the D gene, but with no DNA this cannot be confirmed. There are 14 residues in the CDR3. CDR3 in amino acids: CASTVDRGLRREFF.

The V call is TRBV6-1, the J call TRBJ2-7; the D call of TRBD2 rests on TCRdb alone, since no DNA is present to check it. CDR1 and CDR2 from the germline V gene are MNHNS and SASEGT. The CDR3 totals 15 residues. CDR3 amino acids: CASSEDLAGGYEQYF.

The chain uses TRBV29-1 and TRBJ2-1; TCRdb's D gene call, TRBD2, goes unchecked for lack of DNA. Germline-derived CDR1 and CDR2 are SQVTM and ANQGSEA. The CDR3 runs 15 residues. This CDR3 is CSVGQTSGGYNEQFF.

The CDR3 sequence: CSAPVLGLPYNEQFF. The chain carries TRBV20-1 and TRBJ2-1; the D call from TCRdb, TRBD2, cannot be confirmed without DNA. This CDR3 is 15 amino acids long. Germline values: CDR1 DFQATT, CDR2 SNEGSKA (reference sequence).

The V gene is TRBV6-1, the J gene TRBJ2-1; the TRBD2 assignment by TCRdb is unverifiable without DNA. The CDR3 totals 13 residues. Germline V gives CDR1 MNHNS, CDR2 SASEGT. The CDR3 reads CASTGTSVYEQFF.

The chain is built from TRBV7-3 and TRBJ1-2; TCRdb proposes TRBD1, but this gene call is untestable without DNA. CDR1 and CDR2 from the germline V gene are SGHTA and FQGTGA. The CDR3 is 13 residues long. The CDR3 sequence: CASSTGTGYGYTF.

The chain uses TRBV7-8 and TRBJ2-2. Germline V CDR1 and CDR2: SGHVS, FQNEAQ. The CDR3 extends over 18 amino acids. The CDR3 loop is CASSLGSAFLQTTGELFF.

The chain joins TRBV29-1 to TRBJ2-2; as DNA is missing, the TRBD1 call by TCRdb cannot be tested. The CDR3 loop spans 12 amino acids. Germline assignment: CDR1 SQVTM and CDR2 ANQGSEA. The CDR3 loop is CSVARATGELFF.

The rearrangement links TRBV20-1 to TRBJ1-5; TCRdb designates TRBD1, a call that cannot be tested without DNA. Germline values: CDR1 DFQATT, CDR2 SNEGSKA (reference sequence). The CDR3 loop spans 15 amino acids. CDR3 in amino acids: CSARDGRYSNQPQHF.

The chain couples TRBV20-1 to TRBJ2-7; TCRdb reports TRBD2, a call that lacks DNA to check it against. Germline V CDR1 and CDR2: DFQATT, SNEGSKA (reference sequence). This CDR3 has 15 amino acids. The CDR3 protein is CSARRPRLESNEQYF.

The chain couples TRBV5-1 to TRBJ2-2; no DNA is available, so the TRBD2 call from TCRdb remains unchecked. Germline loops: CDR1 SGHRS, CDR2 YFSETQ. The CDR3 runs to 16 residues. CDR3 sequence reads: CASIGQAGENSGELFF.

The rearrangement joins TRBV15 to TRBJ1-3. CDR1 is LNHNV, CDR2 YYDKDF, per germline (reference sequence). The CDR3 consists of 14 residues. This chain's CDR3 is CATSRDSEGNTIYF.

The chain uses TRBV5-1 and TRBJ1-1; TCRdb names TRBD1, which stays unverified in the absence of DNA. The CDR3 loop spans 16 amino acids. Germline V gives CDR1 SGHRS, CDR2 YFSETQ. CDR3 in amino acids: CASSKDTLGLNTEAFF.

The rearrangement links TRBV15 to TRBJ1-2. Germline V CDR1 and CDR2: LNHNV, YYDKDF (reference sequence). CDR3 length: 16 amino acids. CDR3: CATSRDPVGTNYGYTF.

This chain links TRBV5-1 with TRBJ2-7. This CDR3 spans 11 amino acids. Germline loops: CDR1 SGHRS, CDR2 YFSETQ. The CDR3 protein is CASSLKDEQYF.

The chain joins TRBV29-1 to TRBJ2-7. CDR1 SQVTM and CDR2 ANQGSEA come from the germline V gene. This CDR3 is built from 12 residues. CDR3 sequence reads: CSVLTSTYEQYF.

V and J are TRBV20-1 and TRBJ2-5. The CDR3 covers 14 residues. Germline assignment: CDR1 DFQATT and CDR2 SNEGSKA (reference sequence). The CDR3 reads CSASGVWEQETQYF.

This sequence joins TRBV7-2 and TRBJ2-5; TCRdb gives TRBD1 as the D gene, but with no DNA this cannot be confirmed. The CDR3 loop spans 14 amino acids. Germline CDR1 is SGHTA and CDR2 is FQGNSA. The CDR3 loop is CASSLVGRAETQYF. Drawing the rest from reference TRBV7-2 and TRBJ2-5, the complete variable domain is GAGVSQSPSNKVTEKGKDVELRCDPISGHTALYWYRQSLGQGLEFLIYFQGNSAPDKSGLPSDRFSAERTGGSVSTLTIQRTQQEDSAVYLCASSLVGRAETQYFGPGTRLLVL.

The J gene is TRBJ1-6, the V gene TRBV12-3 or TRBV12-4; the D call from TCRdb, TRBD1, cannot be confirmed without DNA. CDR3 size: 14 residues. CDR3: CASTRTKGNSPLHF.

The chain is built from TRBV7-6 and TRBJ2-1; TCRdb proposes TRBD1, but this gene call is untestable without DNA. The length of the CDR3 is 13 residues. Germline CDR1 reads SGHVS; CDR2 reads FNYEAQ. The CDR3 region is CASSRTGANEQFF.

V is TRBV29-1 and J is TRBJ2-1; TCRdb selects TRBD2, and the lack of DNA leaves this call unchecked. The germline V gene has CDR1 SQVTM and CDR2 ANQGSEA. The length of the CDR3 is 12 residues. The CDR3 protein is CSVQLASNEQFF.

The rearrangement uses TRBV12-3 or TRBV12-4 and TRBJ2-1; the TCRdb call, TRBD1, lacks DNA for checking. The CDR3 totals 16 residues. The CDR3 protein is CASSPRGSPVSHEQFF.

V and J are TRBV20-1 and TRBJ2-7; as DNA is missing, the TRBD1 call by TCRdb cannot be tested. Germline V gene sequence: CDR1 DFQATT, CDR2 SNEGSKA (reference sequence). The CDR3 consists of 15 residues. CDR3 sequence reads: CSAPSGAGLFNEQYF.

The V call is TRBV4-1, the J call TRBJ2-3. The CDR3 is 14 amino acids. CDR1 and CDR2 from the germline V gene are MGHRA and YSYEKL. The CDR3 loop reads CASSQDPIQDTQYF.

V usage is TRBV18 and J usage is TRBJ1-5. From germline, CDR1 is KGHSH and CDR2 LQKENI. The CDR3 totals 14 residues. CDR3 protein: CASSPLFSNQPQHF.